These T cell receptor beta chains were read from a single sample in a study of cytomegalovirus exposure and HLA in healthy donors. Assay used: immunoSEQ multiplex PCR; TCRdb lists only in-frame clones, some missing. The sample includes 100,000 to 150,000 clones, around four fifths of them seen just once. The sample was PBMCs. The origin of the receptors is a man aged 40-50 years in good health and CMV-seronegative. CDR3s include the opening cysteine and the closing phenylalanine or tryptophan. The D gene is left open where the match is weak. The listing skips clone size in some rows; elsewhere it reads once, few, many or a size class.

D gene: .; V gene: TRBV18; clone size: .; J gene: TRBJ1-1; CDR3 DNA: TGTGCCAGCTCACCGGGGGCACAGGGTGGCACTGAAGCTTTCTTT; CDR3 protein: CASSPGAQGGTEAFF
D gene: .; V gene: TRBV10-3; clone size: few; J gene: TRBJ1-4; CDR3 DNA: TGTGCCATCAGTGACGGGACACGGAATGAAAAACTGTTTTTT; CDR3 protein: CAISDGTRNEKLFF
D gene: TRBD1; V gene: TRBV7-9; clone size: .; J gene: TRBJ1-2; CDR3 DNA: TGTGCCAGCAGTCCTCCGGGACAGGGGGCGGGCTATGGCTACACCTTC; CDR3 protein: CASSPPGQGAGYGYTF
D gene: .; V gene: TRBV6-5; clone size: .; J gene: TRBJ1-6; CDR3 DNA: TGTGCCAGCAGTAACCCCGGGGTTCCCTCACCCCTCCACTTT; CDR3 protein: CASSNPGVPSPLHF
D gene: TRBD2; V gene: TRBV30; clone size: .; J gene: TRBJ2-3; CDR3 DNA: TGTGCCTGGAGTGTTGGGACTAGCGCAGCGAATACGCAGTATTTT; CDR3 protein: CAWSVGTSAANTQYF
D gene: TRBD2; V gene: TRBV27; clone size: .; J gene: TRBJ2-1; CDR3 DNA: TGTGCCAGCAGTTTATTGGGTGGGGGGGCCTACAATGAGCAGTTCTTC; CDR3 protein: CASSLLGGGAYNEQFF
D gene: .; V gene: TRBV1; clone size: .; J gene: TRBJ1-2; CDR3 DNA: TGCACCAGCAGCCAAGGCGGCGGACAGACTATAAACTATGGCTACACCTTC; CDR3 protein: CTSSQGGGQTINYGYTF
D gene: TRBD2; V gene: TRBV7-9; clone size: .; J gene: TRBJ2-7; CDR3 DNA: TGTGCCAGCAGCCACGAGCGGGACTACGAGCAGTACTTC; CDR3 protein: CASSHERDYEQYF
D gene: .; V gene: TRBV2; clone size: .; J gene: TRBJ2-3; CDR3 DNA: TGTGCCAGCACCCGGGGGATAAGCACAGATACGCAGTATTTT; CDR3 protein: CASTRGISTDTQYF
D gene: TRBD1; V gene: TRBV19; clone size: .; J gene: TRBJ2-7; CDR3 DNA: TGTGCCAGTAGTATAGGACAGGGTAACTCCTACGAGCAGTACTTC; CDR3 protein: CASSIGQGNSYEQYF
D gene: .; V gene: TRBV7-2; clone size: .; J gene: TRBJ2-7; CDR3 DNA: TGTGCCAGCAGCCCCCGGGAAGGGTTCGAGCAGTACTTC; CDR3 protein: CASSPREGFEQYF
D gene: .; V gene: TRBV7-2; clone size: .; J gene: TRBJ2-7; CDR3 DNA: TGTGCCAGCAGCTCGGGGTTAAGGTACGAGCAGTACTTC; CDR3 protein: CASSSGLRYEQYF
D gene: .; V gene: TRBV6-5; clone size: .; J gene: TRBJ2-3; CDR3 DNA: TGTGCCAGCACCCGAAAAGCGGTTTTCTCAGATACGCAGTATTTT; CDR3 protein: CASTRKAVFSDTQYF
D gene: TRBD1; V gene: TRBV10-1; clone size: .; J gene: TRBJ1-2; CDR3 DNA: TGCGCCAGCAGCCAGGGGGTAAATGACTATGGCTACACCTTC; CDR3 protein: CASSQGVNDYGYTF
D gene: .; V gene: TRBV27; clone size: .; J gene: TRBJ2-1; CDR3 DNA: TGTGCCAGCAGGTTAAGAAACAGGGCGGTCGATGAGCAGTTCTTC; CDR3 protein: CASRLRNRAVDEQFF
D gene: TRBD1; V gene: TRBV19; clone size: once; J gene: TRBJ1-1; CDR3 DNA: TGTGCCAGTAGTATGGGGCGGTTACAGGGGAGTTCCTATGAAGCTTTCTTT; CDR3 protein: CASSMGRLQGSSYEAFF
D gene: TRBD1; V gene: TRBV27; clone size: once; J gene: TRBJ2-5; CDR3 DNA: TGTGCCAGCAAGAGGACAGGGGATAAGACCCAGTACTTC; CDR3 protein: CASKRTGDKTQYF
D gene: .; V gene: TRBV12-2; clone size: .; J gene: TRBJ2-5; CDR3 DNA: TGTGCAAGTCGCTTCCCCGGCGCGGGGGTCTACCAAGAGACCCAGTACTTC; CDR3 protein: CASRFPGAGVYQETQYF
D gene: TRBD1; V gene: TRBV28; clone size: .; J gene: TRBJ1-6; CDR3 DNA: TGTGCCAGCAGTTATGAGGGGGCCTATTCACCCCTCCACTTT; CDR3 protein: CASSYEGAYSPLHF
D gene: TRBD1; V gene: TRBV5-1; clone size: few; J gene: TRBJ2-2; CDR3 DNA: TGCGCCAGCAGTGAACAGGGGGCCGGGGAGCTGTTTTTT; CDR3 protein: CASSEQGAGELFF
D gene: .; V gene: TRBV21-1; clone size: .; J gene: TRBJ2-7; CDR3 DNA: TGTGCCAGCAGACAGGGGCAATCCTACGAGCAGTACTTC; CDR3 protein: CASRQGQSYEQYF
D gene: TRBD2; V gene: TRBV4-3; clone size: .; J gene: TRBJ2-7; CDR3 DNA: TGCGCCAGCAGCCAACTCGTCGGGGGGGTTAGCGAGCAGTACTTC; CDR3 protein: CASSQLVGGVSEQYF
D gene: .; V gene: TRBV15; clone size: .; J gene: TRBJ2-5; CDR3 DNA: TGTGCCACCAGCAGAGACCGAGAGACCCAGTACTTC; CDR3 protein: CATSRDRETQYF
D gene: .; V gene: TRBV28; clone size: .; J gene: TRBJ1-1; CDR3 DNA: TGTGCCAGCAGACGTACAGGGAGGGGATCTGAAGCTTTCTTT; CDR3 protein: CASRRTGRGSEAFF
D gene: .; V gene: TRBV4-1; clone size: .; J gene: TRBJ1-5; CDR3 DNA: TGCGCCAGCAGCCAAGTCGAGGGCAACACAAATCAGCCCCAGCATTTT; CDR3 protein: CASSQVEGNTNQPQHF
D gene: TRBD2; V gene: TRBV27; clone size: .; J gene: TRBJ2-2; CDR3 DNA: TGTGCCAGCAGTTCCTTGGTAGCGGGAGCCCTGAACACCGGGGAGCTGTTTTTT; CDR3 protein: CASSSLVAGALNTGELFF